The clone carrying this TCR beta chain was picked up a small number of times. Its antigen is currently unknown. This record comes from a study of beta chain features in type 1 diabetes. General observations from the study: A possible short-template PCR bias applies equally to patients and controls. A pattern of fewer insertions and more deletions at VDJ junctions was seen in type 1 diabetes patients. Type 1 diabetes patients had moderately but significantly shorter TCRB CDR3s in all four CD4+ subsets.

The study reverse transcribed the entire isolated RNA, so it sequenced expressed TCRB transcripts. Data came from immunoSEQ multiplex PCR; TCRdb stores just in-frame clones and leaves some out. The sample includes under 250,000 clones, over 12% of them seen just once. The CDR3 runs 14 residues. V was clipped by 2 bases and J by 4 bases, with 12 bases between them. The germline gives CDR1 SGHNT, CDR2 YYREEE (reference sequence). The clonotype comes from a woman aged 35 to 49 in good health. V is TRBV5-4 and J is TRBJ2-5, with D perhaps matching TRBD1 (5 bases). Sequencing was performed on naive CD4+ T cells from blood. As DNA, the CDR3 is TGTGCCAGCAGCTTTGACAGATATTCAGAGACCCAGTACTTC. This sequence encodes CASSFDRYSETQYF.